This TCR beta chain came from a study of T cell repertoires in cytomegalovirus infection. The overall study: The study used recently identified HLA-C-restricted and well-studied HLA-B-restricted CMV epitopes. CMV infection together with matching HLA type was indicated by public TCR beta signatures. General study results and limits: Dominating the ex vivo response were TCR beta clonotypes that were CMV-specific and HLA-C-restricted.

TCRdb called the reads again in MiXCR, with one record for every CDR3 protein. Of about 570,000 distinct CDR3 sequences detected, approximately 40% appear once; the ten largest clones hold 48%. Remarks on this clonotype: Its antigen remains unidentified.

The V end lost 3 bases, the J end lost 2 bases, and 6 bases lay between the germline ends. CDR3 length: 13 residues. Germline V gene lookup returns CDR1 LNHDA and CDR2 SQIVND (reference sequence). This receptor was taken from a human donor in good health (CMV status not recorded). Some clones in this sample may be carry-over from other donors' samples. Source: cultured PBMCs, taken from culture after CMV antigen stimulation. This rearrangement joins TRBV19 to TRBJ2-3, with no clear D. Written as DNA, the CDR3 is TGTGCCAGTAGTATCATGGCCACAGATACGCAGTATTTT. This encodes CASSIMATDTQYF.